The 3 T cell receptor beta chains given below trace back to one sample, sequenced in a study of shared clonotypes between healthy human individuals. Libraries were prepared by immunoSEQ multiplex PCR; TCRdb keeps only in-frame clonotypes and omits some of them. The table has 2.5 million or so clones, 85% to 95% seen once; the top ten hold over 0.12%. Sequencing was done on a sample of naive CD4+ T cells sorted from blood. The subset: CD45RA+ positively selected. These receptors all stem from a man aged 18 to 35 in good health.

The chain has TRBV5-5 and TRBJ2-5, with TRBD2 identical over 9 bases. The CDR3 totals 13 residues. V was pared by 5 bases and J by 12 bases, with 11 bases of the junction left unmatched. CDR1 is SGHKS and CDR2 is YYEKEE in the germline V gene (reference sequence). The CDR3, as DNA: TGTGCCAGCAGGCCTAGCGGGATTCGAGGGGAGTACTTC. Protein product: CASRPSGIRGEYF.

The V call is TRBV18, the J call TRBJ2-3; D might be TRBD1 (6 bases). Trimming cost V 3 bases and J 0 bases, with 13 bases left between them. CDR1 KGHSH and CDR2 LQKENI come from the germline V gene. The CDR3 runs to 16 residues. As DNA, the CDR3 is TGTGCCAGCTCACCTCTGACAGGAGCCAGCACAGATACGCAGTATTTT. Encoded protein: CASSPLTGASTDTQYF.

V is TRBV7-9 and J is TRBJ1-5; D not resolved. This CDR3 has 12 residues. Trimming stripped 1 base from V and 9 bases from J, with 7 bases between. Germline V gene data show CDR1 as SEHNR and CDR2 as FQNEAQ (reference sequence). The CDR3 here is CASSLDERPQHF. The CDR3 bases are TGTGCCAGCAGCTTAGACGAGCGGCCCCAGCATTTT.